Reported below is one T cell receptor beta chain. Its antigen is unknown. Here immunoSEQ multiplex PCR was the method, and the copy in TCRdb shows in-frame clones only, minus some. The table has approximately 420,000 clones, 88% seen once. This record belongs to a study of Ad26.COV2.S vaccination and SARS-CoV-2 variants. Across the whole study: Ad26.COV2.S was injected intramuscularly once or twice, 56 days apart.

This CDR3 is 16 amino acids long. Trimming stripped 0 bases from V and 1 base from J, with 9 bases between. Germline CDR1 reads MNHEY; CDR2 reads SVGAGI. As to treatment: 15 to 20 received Ad26.COV2.S at low or high dose, single or two shots; about 5 received placebo; per-sample allocation not given. Sampling happened 63 days after the first vaccine or placebo injection. Study-wide results and caveats: Assessments of TCR breadth and depth may have underestimated the total T cell responses.

The chain employs TRBV6-5 and TRBJ1-4; D gene ambiguous. The sequenced sample was peripheral blood, obtained in a trial of Ad26.COV2.S vaccine versus placebo. The origin of this receptor is a person aged 18-65 years who received the Ad26.COV2.S COVID-19 vaccine or a placebo. The CDR3 DNA follows: TGTGCCAGCAGTTACTCGGTCGGGGAAACTAATGAAAAACTGTTTTTT. Amino acids: CASSYSVGETNEKLFF.